These 12 T cell receptor beta chains originate from one sample sequenced in a study of T cell changes during pregnancy in multiple sclerosis. Sequenced by immunoSEQ multiplex PCR; TCRdb stores in-frame clones only, minus some. The sample has about 70,000 clones; around 92% are singletons. The source was CD8+ T cells from peripheral blood mononuclear cells, collected in the third trimester of pregnancy. The receptors stem from a female donor in good health, enrolled as a control in a pregnancy study.

This clone showed up just once. The chain uses TRBV6-4 and TRBJ1-2, with D unclear. Trimming removed 0 bases at V and 6 bases at J, with 17 bases between. The CDR3 loop spans 16 amino acids. Germline V gene sequence: CDR1 MRHNA, CDR2 SNTAGT. In nucleotides, the CDR3 is TGTGCCAGCAGTGACTCGATGAGGCGGTCTATGGATGGCTACACCTTC. Protein sequence: CASSDSMRRSMDGYTF.

The rearrangement links TRBV4-3 to TRBJ2-1, with 9 bases matching TRBD2. Germline CDR1 is LGHNA and CDR2 is YSLEER. The CDR3 consists of 18 residues. With V trimmed by 4 bases and J by 4 bases, 14 bases remained unmatched. CDR3 bases: TGCGCCAGCAGCCCCGCAAGCATTTATAGCGGGGGTTACAATGAGCAGTTCTTC. Its translation is CASSPASIYSGGYNEQFF.

As DNA, the CDR3 is TGTGCCAGCAGTTTACCGTCCCCCGGGGCCAACGTCCTGACTTTC. This sequence encodes CASSLPSPGANVLTF. The V and J genes are TRBV27 and TRBJ2-6, with D unresolved. CDR3 size: 15 residues. V lost 2 bases to trimming and J lost 4 bases, with 9 bases between them. Germline V CDR1 and CDR2: MNHEY, SMNVEV (reference sequence). Together with reference TRBV27 and TRBJ2-6, the CDR3 gives the full variable domain: EAQVTQNPRYLITVTGKKLTVTCSQNMNHEYMSWYRQDPGLGLRQIYYSMNVEVTDKGDVPEGYKVSRKEKRNFPLILESPSPNQTSLYFCASSLPSPGANVLTFGAGSRLTVL.

The chain links TRBV4-3 to TRBJ1-6, with D perhaps matching TRBD1 (6 bases). CDR3 size: 16 residues. Germline V gene sequence: CDR1 LGHNA, CDR2 YSLEER. Between the trimmed V and J ends, which lost 0 bases and 8 bases, there was a span of 14 bases. This CDR3 is CASSQEGAALYSPLHF. In DNA form, the CDR3 reads TGCGCCAGCAGCCAAGAGGGGGCAGCTCTCTATTCACCCCTCCACTTT.

The J gene is TRBJ2-7, the V gene TRBV29-1; D is undetermined. Trimming cost V 3 bases and J 0 bases, with 15 bases left between them. The germline gives CDR1 SQVTM, CDR2 ANQGSEA. CDR3 length: 15 residues. Here the CDR3 reads CSVELVDESSYEQYF. CDR3 sequence (DNA): TGCAGCGTTGAGCTAGTAGACGAAAGCTCCTACGAGCAGTACTTC.

The chain uses TRBV2 and TRBJ2-7, with TRBD1 matching 10 bases. After removal of 8 bases from V and 5 bases from J, the junction contained 6 bases not matched to a gene. This CDR3 spans 13 amino acids. Germline V gives CDR1 SNHLY, CDR2 FYNNEI. The CDR3 sequence is CASGRDRGNEQYF. The DNA of the CDR3 is TGTGCCAGCGGCCGGGACAGGGGAAACGAGCAGTACTTC. Full variable domain (remainder filled in from reference TRBV2 and TRBJ2-7): EPEVTQTPSHQVTQMGQEVILRCVPISNHLYFYWYRQILGQKVEFLVSFYNNEISEKSEIFDDQFSVERPDGSNFTLKIRSTKLEDSAMYFCASGRDRGNEQYFGPGTRLTVT.

In this sample, this clone turned up a few times. Distinct nucleotide sequences in the sample also encode this CDR3. The rearrangement links TRBV13 to TRBJ2-5, with 13 bases identical to TRBD2. This CDR3 contains 16 residues. Trimming at V came to 3 bases and at J to 0 bases, leaving 1 base not matched to a gene. The germline V gene has CDR1 PRHDT and CDR2 FYEKMQ (reference sequence). The CDR3 bases are TGTGCCAGCAGCTTCGGGACTAGCGGGGACCAAGAGACCCAGTACTTC. Its protein is CASSFGTSGDQETQYF.

The CDR3, as DNA: TGTGCCAGTAGTACAGGGCTCGAGCAGTACTTC. Translating it yields CASSTGLEQYF. This chain links TRBV19 with TRBJ2-7; weak D call: TRBD1 (5 bases). Germline CDR1 is LNHDA and CDR2 is SQIVND (reference sequence). The CDR3 is 11 amino acids. The germline V and J ends were trimmed by 4 bases and 6 bases, with 7 bases remaining between them.

This sequence joins TRBV19 and TRBJ2-7; a weak D match, TRBD1 (5 bases). Trimming cost V 5 bases and J 1 base, with 9 bases left between them. This CDR3 comprises 13 residues. Germline V lookup: CDR1 LNHDA, CDR2 SQIVND (reference sequence). The chain's CDR3 is CASSPTVSYEQYF. The CDR3 nucleotides are TGTGCCAGTAGTCCGACAGTTTCCTACGAGCAGTACTTC.

The chain recombines TRBV27 with TRBJ1-2; D might be TRBD1 (6 bases). V was trimmed by 4 bases and J by 7 bases, leaving 13 bases between them. CDR1 and CDR2 (germline): MNHEY, SMNVEV (reference sequence). The CDR3 runs 13 residues. CDR3 nucleotides: TGTGCCAGCAGTTATCAGGGGTACACTGGCTACACCTTC. Its translation: CASSYQGYTGYTF.

V and J are TRBV4-1 and TRBJ2-5; the D is unclear. In germline, CDR1 is MGHRA, CDR2 YSYEKL. Trimming took off 4 bases at V and 4 bases at J, with 7 bases between the two ends. CDR3 length equals 12 residues. In nucleotides, the CDR3 is TGCGCCAGCAGCCCCTCAGGAGAGACCCAGTACTTC. Translated: CASSPSGETQYF.

This chain uses TRBV2 with TRBJ1-3; D remains ambiguous. Germline lookup yields CDR1 SNHLY and CDR2 FYNNEI. The CDR3 covers 15 residues. Trimming left V 8 bases short and J 0 bases short, with 14 bases between. In DNA, the CDR3 is TGTGCCAGCTCTAGCTGGGCAAGCTCTGGAAACACCATATATTTT. This codes for CASSSWASSGNTIYF.